The T cell receptor (beta chain) described here comes from a study of T cell clusters in autoimmune cytopenias. Overall study results and limits: TRB repertoire shifts in secondary cytopenia and chronic lymphocytic leukemia mostly reflected lymphoma, not autoimmunity.

In the case of this clonotype: Its specificity is unknown.

TRB amplification used approximately 270 ng of peripheral blood genomic DNA. TRB rearrangements were amplified by touch-down multiplex PCR with mixed TRB-A/B primers. TCRdb reanalyzed the multiplex PCR reads, giving one entry per CDR3 protein sequence and no DNA. In all, the sample yields fewer than 7,000 distinct CDR3 sequences. There are 15 residues in the CDR3. These data were also reused for a study on T cell repertoires in aging, cancer and after chemotherapy. As reported in that work: Rebound thymic output was suggested by rising median generation probability during chemotherapy in each cancer cohort.

The chain carries TRBV12-3 or TRBV12-4 and TRBJ1-2. The receptor was derived from a human donor in good health. Sample: peripheral blood. The CDR3 protein is CASSLERRVDYGYTF.